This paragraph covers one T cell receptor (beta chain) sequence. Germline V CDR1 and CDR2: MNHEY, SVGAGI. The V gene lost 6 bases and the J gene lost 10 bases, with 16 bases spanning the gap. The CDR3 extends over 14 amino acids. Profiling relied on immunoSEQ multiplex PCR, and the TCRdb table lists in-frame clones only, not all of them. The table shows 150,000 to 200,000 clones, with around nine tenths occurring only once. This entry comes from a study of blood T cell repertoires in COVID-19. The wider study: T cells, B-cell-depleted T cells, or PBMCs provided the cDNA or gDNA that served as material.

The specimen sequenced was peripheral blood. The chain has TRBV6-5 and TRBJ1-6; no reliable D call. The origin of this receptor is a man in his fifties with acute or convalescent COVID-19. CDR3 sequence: CASSGRRAESPLHF. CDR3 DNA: TGTGCCAGCAGCGGCAGGAGGGCGGAATCACCCCTCCACTTT.